This entry lists 14 T cell receptor gamma chains sequenced from one sample in a study of gamma-delta chains in newborns, infants, children (dated by TCRdb to about 2019). Instrument used: Illumina MiSeq. Public reads were reanalyzed in TCRdb with CATT, and rows carrying the same DNA were merged afterwards. A total of 900 or so gamma-chain clones appear in this sample, around 47% of them only once. The ten top clones hold about 20% of the sample. The sample was blood. Every receptor here comes from a child who was a newborn, infant or young child, either healthy, febrile or measles-vaccinated (not recorded which).

This clone was observed a handful of times. The rearrangement joins TRGV4 to TRGJ1 or TRGJ2. The CDR3 is 11 residues long. Germline CDR1 EGSTGY, CDR2 YDSYTSSV. With V trimmed by 3 bases and J by 8 bases, 4 bases remained unmatched. CDR3 in amino acids: CATWDRHKKLF. The CDR3, as DNA: TGTGCCACCTGGGATAGGCATAAGAAACTCTTT.

Of note for this clone: A read error may be the cause here, since a much bigger clone is one base away. This chain connects TRGV3 to TRGJ1 or TRGJ2. The J gene was not available in TCRdb and was assigned here by matching the DNA to germline segments. V lost 1 base and J lost 0; bases outside the gene matches: 3. The CDR3 length is 14 residues. Germline CDR1 reads VTNTFY; CDR2 reads YDVSTARD (reference sequence). DNA of the CDR3: TGTGCCACCTGGGACAGCGCGAATTATTATAAGAAACTCTTT. It yields the protein CATWDSANYYKKLF.

The J gene was not called, though the V gene is TRGV9. This CDR3 region has 15 residues. The V gene's germline CDR1 is GITISATS and CDR2 ISYDGTV (reference sequence). CDR3 amino acids: CALWEVGSWRNNKLF. Here the CDR3 DNA reads TGTGCCTTGTGGGAGGTCGGATCGTGGCGTAATAACAAACTATTT.

About this clone itself: This CDR3 is also generated by other DNA sequences in the sample. The chain joins TRGV4 to TRGJP. Matching the DNA to germline supplied the J gene, which TCRdb does not give. This CDR3 has 17 amino acids. The V gene's germline CDR1 is EGSTGY and CDR2 YDSYTSSV. V was clipped by 5 bases and J by 6 bases; unmatched bases: 10. The CDR3 loop is CATWGLRGELGKKIKVF. CDR3 in DNA: TGTGCCACCTGGGGTCTCAGGGGAGAGTTGGGCAAAAAAATCAAGGTATTT.

Note on this clone: One base away lies a much larger clone, so this may be a sequencing read error. The J gene is TRGJ1 or TRGJ2, the V gene TRGV9. Matching the DNA to germline supplied the J gene, which TCRdb does not give. The germline gives CDR1 GITISATS, CDR2 ISYDGTV (reference sequence). The CDR3 is 12 amino acids. V gave up 4 bases and J gave up 11 bases; unmatched junction bases: 11. CDR3 in amino acids: CALWESQHEKLF. The DNA of the CDR3 is TGTGCCTTGTGGGAAAGCCAGCATGAGAAACTCTTT.

By sample share, this clone is large (0.1 to 1%). The chain couples TRGV3 to TRGJ1 or TRGJ2. TCRdb leaves out the J gene; it was filled in here by matching the DNA to germline. Per the germline V gene, CDR1 is VTNTFY and CDR2 is YDVSTARD (reference sequence). The CDR3 contains 13 residues. The J segment lost 3 bases and the V segment lost 3 bases, leaving 5 bases of the junction unmatched. The CDR3 region is CATWDGGYYKKLF. In DNA, the CDR3 is TGTGCCACCTGGGACGGGGGTTATTATAAGAAACTCTTT.

The sample holds a few counts of this clone. The chain carries TRGV9 and TRGJP. TCRdb records no J gene; here it was assigned by comparing the DNA to germline. Looked up from germline, CDR1 is GITISATS and CDR2 is ISYDGTV (reference sequence). The trim removed 2 bases at V and 6 bases at J, leaving 7 bases unmatched. The CDR3 runs to 17 residues. CDR3 sequence reads: CALWEGTAELGKKIKVF. CDR3 bases: TGTGCCTTGTGGGAGGGGACGGCAGAGTTGGGCAAAAAAATCAAGGTATTT.

This clone was counted a single time. This may stem from a read error, because a much larger clone lies one nucleotide away. Other DNA sequences in this specimen translate into the identical CDR3. This CDR3 is CATWDRTELF. CDR3 DNA: TGTGCCACCTGGGATCGGACTGAACTCTTT. J gene calling gave no result, while the V gene is TRGV4. Germline CDR1 and CDR2: EGSTGY and YDSYTSSV. The CDR3 sequence is 10 residues long.

In regard to this clone: This may come from a read error, since a much larger clone is one base off. The DNA of the CDR3 is TGTGCCACCTGGGACAAGCAGGGCTATAAGAAACTCTTT. Translation: CATWDKQGYKKLF. The chain couples TRGV3 to TRGJ1 or TRGJ2. TCRdb offers no J gene call, so here the DNA was matched to germline to obtain one. V was clipped by 2 bases and J by 7 bases; unmatched bases: 8. CDR3 length: 13 residues. CDR1 is VTNTFY, CDR2 YDVSTARD, per germline (reference sequence).

The CDR3 nucleotides read TGTGCCACCTGGGAGGGGCCGGATTATAAGAAACTCTTT. Protein product: CATWEGPDYKKLF. The chain has TRGV4 and TRGJ1 or TRGJ2. TCRdb leaves out the J gene; it was filled in here by matching the DNA to germline. The germline V gene encodes CDR1 EGSTGY and CDR2 YDSYTSSV. Trimming at V came to 4 bases and at J to 5 bases, leaving 8 bases not matched to a gene. CDR3 length: 13 residues.

Turning to this clone: One end of the junction does not line up with germline, which may come from a read error. This chain links TRGV9 with TRGJP. The J gene was missing in TCRdb and was found by matching the end of the DNA to germline. Looked up from germline, CDR1 is GITISATS and CDR2 is ISYDGTV (reference sequence). The CDR3 runs to 18 residues. In nucleotides, the CDR3 is TGTGCCTTGTGGGAGGTTCGAAAACAAGAGTTGGGCAAAAAAAGCAAGGTATTT. Amino acid sequence: CALWEVRKQELGKKSKVF.

In its sample, this clone is large. This chain joins TRGV8 and TRGJ1 or TRGJ2. TCRdb offers no J gene call, so here the DNA was matched to germline to obtain one. The germline gives CDR1 VENAVY, CDR2 YDSYNSRV. The trim removed 0 bases at V and 0 bases at J, leaving 5 bases unmatched. The CDR3 consists of 15 residues. The CDR3 region is CATWDRPPNYYKKLF. The CDR3 nucleotides read TGTGCCACCTGGGATAGGCCCCCGAATTATTATAAGAAACTCTTT.

By sample share, this clone is large. The gene calls are TRGV5 and TRGJ1 or TRGJ2. In the absence of a J gene in TCRdb, the DNA was matched to germline to assign it here. Trimming took 0 bases from V and 4 from J; bases not matched to a gene: 6. There are 14 residues in the CDR3. The germline V gene has CDR1 VINAFY and CDR2 YDVSNSKD. This CDR3 reads CATWDRPGYYKKLF. CDR3 nucleotide sequence: TGTGCCACCTGGGACAGGCCGGGGTATTATAAGAAACTCTTT.

Turning to this clone: This may be a read error, as it is one base from a much larger clone. The rearrangement uses TRGV9 and TRGJ1 or TRGJ2. Matching the DNA to germline supplied the J gene, which TCRdb does not give. J was trimmed by 2 bases and V by 2 bases; bases with no gene match: 0. The CDR3 has 12 amino acids. In germline, CDR1 is GITISATS, CDR2 ISYDGTV (reference sequence). The CDR3 DNA is TGTGCCTTGTGGGAGGATTATTATAAGAAACTCTTT. It encodes CALWEDYYKKLF.